The 20 T cell receptor beta chains given below trace back to one sample, sequenced in a study of CD8+ T cells in alopecia areata. Treatment: oral pan-JAK inhibitor, 5-10 mg twice daily. As the sequencing template, cDNA was produced by extracting RNA and reverse transcribing it. Only in-frame clones appear in the TCRdb table, and some are missing; sequencing was by immunoSEQ multiplex PCR. The sample shows about 210,000 clones, around two fifths of them seen only once. The sequencing used CD4+ T cells sorted from blood, collected around week 31, from a patient treated with tofacitinib. These TCRs come from a human donor with alopecia areata.

This chain links TRBV7-9 with TRBJ1-1; weak D call: TRBD1 (5 bases). There are 14 residues in the CDR3. Between the trimmed V and J ends, which lost 4 bases and 6 bases, there was a span of 15 bases. Germline-derived CDR1 and CDR2 are SEHNR and FQNEAQ (reference sequence). CDR3 amino acids: CASSSQGVTAEAFF. As DNA, the CDR3 is TGTGCCAGCAGCTCCCAGGGCGTGACGGCTGAAGCTTTCTTT.

This clone occurred a few times. V gene TRBV4-1 combines with J gene TRBJ2-5; D might be TRBD2 (5 bases). In germline, CDR1 is MGHRA, CDR2 YSYEKL. Trimming removed 0 bases at V and 3 bases at J, with 11 bases between. CDR3 length: 15 amino acids. In nucleotides, the CDR3 is TGCGCCAGCAGCCAAGATCCCGGGAAGAAAGAGACCCAGTACTTC. Translation gives CASSQDPGKKETQYF.

The genes are TRBV30 and TRBJ2-7; D gene ambiguous. CDR3 size: 11 residues. Trimming stripped 5 bases from V and 3 bases from J, with 8 bases between. The germline CDR1 and CDR2 sequences are GTSNPN and SVGIG (reference sequence). Written as DNA, the CDR3 is TGTGCCTGGGCAGCGCTCTACGAGCAGTACTTC. This sequence encodes CAWAALYEQYF.

This clone was recorded a few times. The rearrangement uses TRBV5-1 and TRBJ2-1; D gene ambiguous. V was shortened by 0 bases and J by 6 bases, with 10 bases between the two germline ends. Germline V CDR1 and CDR2: SGHRS, YFSETQ. The CDR3 covers 14 residues. In DNA form, the CDR3 reads TGCGCCAGCAGCTTGGGGTACAAAACCAATGAGCAGTTCTTC. This sequence encodes CASSLGYKTNEQFF. Together with reference TRBV5-1 and TRBJ2-1, the CDR3 gives the full variable domain: KAGVTQTPRYLIKTRGQQVTLSCSPISGHRSVSWYQQTPGQGLQFLFEYFSETQRNKGNFPGRFSGRQFSNSRSEMNVSTLELGDSALYLCASSLGYKTNEQFFGPGTRLTVL.

This clone was found once. V gene TRBV30 combines with J gene TRBJ2-1, with D possibly TRBD2 on 6 matching bases. V lost 2 bases to trimming and J lost 6 bases, with 17 bases between them. The V gene's germline CDR1 is GTSNPN and CDR2 SVGIG (reference sequence). The CDR3 has 15 amino acids. CDR3 region: CAWSLARSGSNEQFF. The DNA for the CDR3 is TGTGCCTGGAGTCTAGCGAGATCTGGGAGCAATGAGCAGTTCTTC.

This clone was detected only a few times. CDR3 sequence reads: CASSQPKGLGNTGELFF. The DNA of the CDR3 is TGCGCCAGCAGCCAGCCCAAAGGACTAGGTAACACCGGGGAGCTGTTTTTT. The rearrangement uses TRBV4-1 and TRBJ2-2; 7 bases are shared with TRBD2. CDR3 length equals 17 residues. Germline CDR1 reads MGHRA; CDR2 reads YSYEKL. The J segment lost 2 bases and the V segment lost 3 bases, leaving 9 bases of the junction unmatched.

This clone was counted only a few times. CDR3 protein: CASSLPSGGANEQFF. The CDR3 DNA sequence: TGCGCCAGCAGCCTGCCTAGCGGGGGGGCCAATGAGCAGTTCTTC. The chain links TRBV5-1 to TRBJ2-1; TRBD2 matches at 12 bases. Germline V CDR1 and CDR2: SGHRS, YFSETQ. This CDR3 has 15 residues. V was pared by 4 bases and J by 6 bases, with 5 bases of the junction left unmatched.

The chain joins TRBV9 to TRBJ2-7, with D possibly matching TRBD2 (6 bases). The V end lost 0 bases, the J end lost 0 bases, and 10 bases lay between the germline ends. The germline CDR1 and CDR2 sequences are SGDLS and YYNGEE. The CDR3 covers 15 residues. CDR3 loop: CASSVGDGSSYEQYF. Written as DNA, the CDR3 is TGTGCCAGCAGCGTAGGCGACGGGAGCTCCTACGAGCAGTACTTC.

In this sample, this clone turned up a few times. The genes are TRBV14 and TRBJ1-6, with D unresolved. The CDR3 extends over 14 amino acids. In germline, CDR1 is SGHDN, CDR2 FVKESK. V was shortened by 2 bases and J by 7 bases, with 9 bases between the two germline ends. The CDR3 DNA sequence: TGTGCCAGCAGCCAATCTCTGGTCAATTCACCCCTCCACTTT. Its protein is CASSQSLVNSPLHF.

The J gene is TRBJ1-1, the V gene TRBV4-2; no firm D call. Germline CDR1 is LGHNA and CDR2 is YNFKEQ. CDR3 size: 13 residues. V lost 1 base to trimming and J lost 4 bases, with 7 bases between them. The CDR3 reads CASSQVRSTEAFF. In DNA form, the CDR3 reads TGTGCCAGCAGCCAAGTTCGCAGCACTGAAGCTTTCTTT.

The rearrangement joins TRBV11-2 to TRBJ2-5, with D uncertain. The CDR3 covers 14 residues. Trimming removed 0 bases at V and 2 bases at J, with 7 bases between. Germline values: CDR1 SGHAT, CDR2 FQNNGV. The CDR3: CASSLDAAQETQYF. CDR3 nucleotides: TGTGCCAGCAGCTTAGATGCCGCACAAGAGACCCAGTACTTC.

The CDR3: CASSEVGEFGGYTF. CDR3 nucleotide sequence: TGTGCCAGCAGTGAAGTTGGAGAGTTTGGCGGCTACACCTTC. This chain uses TRBV2 with TRBJ1-2; no definite D call. The germline gives CDR1 SNHLY, CDR2 FYNNEI. The ends were cut back, 1 base at V and 8 bases at J, with 14 bases in the middle. The CDR3 contains 14 residues.

This clone showed up just a few times. The chain is built from TRBV5-1 and TRBJ2-4, with 7 bases fitting TRBD1. This CDR3 has 14 residues. From germline, CDR1 is SGHRS and CDR2 YFSETQ. V was clipped by 4 bases and J by 5 bases; unmatched bases: 6. DNA for the CDR3: TGCGCCAGCAGCCACGGGACAGCGGAAAACATTCAGTACTTC. Its protein product is CASSHGTAENIQYF. The complete variable domain, with remaining parts taken from reference TRBV5-1 and TRBJ2-4, reads KAGVTQTPRYLIKTRGQQVTLSCSPISGHRSVSWYQQTPGQGLQFLFEYFSETQRNKGNFPGRFSGRQFSNSRSEMNVSTLELGDSALYLCASSHGTAENIQYFGAGTRLSVL.

A few counts support this clone. The chain is built from TRBV30 and TRBJ2-2; D assignment may be TRBD1 or TRBD2 (5 bases each). The germline CDR1 and CDR2 sequences are GTSNPN and SVGIG (reference sequence). V shed 3 bases and J shed 6 bases, with 20 bases lying between them. This CDR3 comprises 16 residues. CDR3 loop: CAWSAPGTSLPGELFF. The DNA for the CDR3 is TGTGCCTGGAGCGCACCCGGGACCTCCCTACCCGGGGAGCTGTTTTTT.

This chain connects TRBV18 to TRBJ2-1; D gene unclear. Trimming stripped 2 bases from V and 6 bases from J, with 11 bases between. Per germline, CDR1 KGHSH and CDR2 LQKENI. This CDR3 has 14 residues. In DNA form, the CDR3 reads TGTGCCAGCTCACCAAAGGCTAGTGGCAATGAGCAGTTCTTC. It specifies CASSPKASGNEQFF.

This clone was counted once. The chain employs TRBV30 and TRBJ2-3; 8 bases map to TRBD2. Trimming removed 5 bases from V and 4 bases from J; junction bases left unmatched: 11. Germline V gene sequence: CDR1 GTSNPN, CDR2 SVGIG (reference sequence). This CDR3 comprises 15 residues. CDR3 protein: CAWETPGGAADTQYF. CDR3 coding DNA: TGTGCCTGGGAGACCCCCGGGGGGGCCGCAGATACGCAGTATTTT.

The chain links TRBV7-3 to TRBJ2-7; 9 bases match TRBD1. Germline CDR1 reads SGHTA; CDR2 reads FQGTGA. Trimming cost V 5 bases and J 5 bases; bases outside gene matches: 7. This CDR3 has 14 residues. The CDR3 is CASSPRTGADEQYF. DNA of the CDR3: TGTGCCAGCAGCCCCCGGACAGGGGCCGACGAGCAGTACTTC.

The chain combines TRBV6-1 with TRBJ2-1; 7 nucleotides align to TRBD2. After removal of 4 bases from V and 5 bases from J, the junction contained 8 bases not matched to a gene. From germline, CDR1 is MNHNS and CDR2 SASEGT. This CDR3 spans 15 amino acids. The CDR3 coding sequence is TGTGCCAGCAGTGTCACAGCCGGGGGGAACAATGAGCAGTTCTTC. It yields the protein CASSVTAGGNNEQFF.

The gene calls are TRBV6-5 and TRBJ1-5; possible D gene TRBD1, 6 bases. The CDR3 contains 13 residues. V lost 7 bases and J 7 bases, leaving 14 bases between the germline ends. The germline V gene has CDR1 MNHEY and CDR2 SVGAGI. CDR3 sequence: CASTIQGLQPQHF. The CDR3 coding sequence is TGTGCCAGCACTATACAGGGATTGCAGCCCCAGCATTTT.

This sequence joins TRBV7-9 and TRBJ1-2; 7 nucleotides match TRBD1. The CDR3 has 14 amino acids. With 2 bases clipped from V and 4 bases from J, the junction kept 4 bases outside the gene matches. In germline, CDR1 is SEHNR, CDR2 FQNEAQ (reference sequence). In DNA form, the CDR3 reads TGTGCCAGCAGCTTATACGGGACAGTCTATGGCTACACCTTC. This gives the protein CASSLYGTVYGYTF.